One T cell receptor beta chain is described in this entry. The sample is drawn from a study of blood T cell repertoires in COVID-19. Study-level information: Collection of acute and convalescent COVID-19 samples took place in the United States, Italy and Spain.

Original data processing: From reference gene primer amplification, estimates of nucleated cell counts were derived. TCRdb keeps only in-frame clones here, not all; method: immunoSEQ multiplex PCR. Clone size and V and J calls were adopted from that table, with D and trimming inferred from the DNA. Found here are 85,000 to 130,000 clones, approximately 84% of them singletons; the top ten hold 14% to 15%. CDR3 length: 15 residues. Germline-derived CDR1 and CDR2 are SGHNT and YYREEE (reference sequence). V was pared by 2 bases and J by 5 bases, with 4 bases of the junction left unmatched. The sequence derives from an older woman with acute or convalescent COVID-19. The sequenced sample was peripheral blood. This chain joins TRBV5-4 and TRBJ2-2; 9 bases map to TRBD2. This chain's CDR3 is CASSFGAGGTGELFF. The CDR3 region has the DNA TGTGCCAGCAGCTTCGGAGCGGGGGGTACCGGGGAGCTGTTTTTT.